The clone carrying this T cell receptor (beta chain) has just one count. This sample stems from a study of cytomegalovirus exposure and HLA in healthy donors. The PCR made use of 60 Vbeta and 13 Jbeta primers. Assay: immunoSEQ multiplex PCR; the TCRdb copy retains only in-frame clones and omits some. The table records some 250,000 clones, over 80% of them present only once. There were likely unrecorded immune exposures, though donors were nominally healthy when sampled. The receptor was derived from a woman between 35 and 50 years old in good health and CMV-seropositive. Sequencing was carried out using PBMCs.

This chain's CDR3 is CASSQEILNYGYTF. The CDR3 DNA follows: TGCGCCAGCAGCCAAGAAATCCTTAACTATGGCTACACCTTC. V gene TRBV4-1 combines with J gene TRBJ1-2; D is unresolved. Germline lookup yields CDR1 MGHRA and CDR2 YSYEKL. This CDR3 is 14 amino acids long. V gave up 0 bases and J gave up 1 base, with 6 bases separating them.